A selection of T cell receptor beta chains follows, all from one sample in a study of prognosis after radiotherapy for stage I lung cancer. MiXCR was run by TCRdb on the multiplex PCR reads, yielding one entry per CDR3 protein. The sample records approximately 23,000 distinct CDR3 sequences, 35% to 45% being singletons. The sample in question was PBMCs, obtained before or after stereotactic body radiation therapy (not recorded which). The source of these receptors is a donor over 45 with non-small cell lung cancer. CDR3s include the opening cysteine and the closing phenylalanine or tryptophan. The D gene is left open where the match is weak. Size is omitted from some rows. Given values are once, few, many or a class for expanded clones.

CDR3: CASSSLDRSFGYTF; DNA: TGTGCCAGCAGCAGCTTGGACAGGTCCTTTGGCTACACCTTC; size: NA; J: TRBJ1-2; V: TRBV5-5; D: TRBD1
CDR3: CAISEGGDTEAFF; DNA: TGTGCCATCAGTGAGGGGGGGGACACTGAAGCTTTCTTT; size: NA; J: TRBJ1-1; V: TRBV10-3; D: NA
CDR3: CASNLSGGYNEQFF; DNA: TGTGCCAGCAATTTGTCGGGGGGTTACAATGAGCAGTTCTTC; size: NA; J: TRBJ2-1; V: TRBV6-1; D: TRBD2
CDR3: CASSEEGLLSNQPQHF; DNA: TGTGCCAGCAGTGAAGAGGGCCTGCTTAGCAATCAGCCCCAGCATTTT; size: many; J: TRBJ1-5; V: TRBV6-1; D: NA
CDR3: CASSLNGRLADTQYF; DNA: TGTGCCAGCAGTCTAAACGGGAGGCTAGCAGATACGCAGTATTTT; size: NA; J: TRBJ2-3; V: TRBV12-3/TRBV12-4; D: TRBD2
CDR3: CSAFGQGPYEQYF; DNA: TGCAGTGCTTTCGGACAGGGTCCCTACGAGCAGTACTTC; size: many; J: TRBJ2-7; V: TRBV20-1; D: TRBD1
CDR3: CASRTETPGAGSTIYF; DNA: TGTGCCAGCAGAACCGAGACGCCGGGGGCTGGAAGCACCATATATTTT; size: NA; J: TRBJ1-3; V: TRBV12-3/TRBV12-4; D: NA
CDR3: CSASRGNQPQHF; DNA: TGCAGTGCTAGTAGGGGCAATCAGCCCCAGCATTTT; size: many; J: TRBJ1-5; V: TRBV20-1; D: NA
CDR3: CATRDKGTPGGEQFF; DNA: TGTGCCACGAGAGACAAGGGGACGCCGGGCGGTGAGCAGTTCTTC; size: many; J: TRBJ2-1; V: TRBV15; D: NA
CDR3: CASSSGAANYGYTF; DNA: TGTGCCAGCAGTTCAGGGGCCGCGAACTATGGCTACACCTTC; size: many; J: TRBJ1-2; V: TRBV28; D: NA
CDR3: CASTRTGTNYGYTF; DNA: TGTGCCAGCACTCGGACAGGGACTAACTATGGCTACACCTTC; size: many; J: TRBJ1-2; V: TRBV6-4; D: TRBD1